A selection of T cell receptor beta chains follows, all from one sample in a study of T cells in Graves' hyperthyroidism and ophthalmopathy. MiXCR was run by TCRdb on the multiplex PCR reads, yielding one entry per CDR3 protein. The sample yields roughly 580,000 distinct CDR3 sequences, under 60% seen once. The source material was peripheral blood or thyroid tissue (not recorded which). The receptors shown here come from a woman aged 18-30 years with Graves' hyperthyroidism. CDR3s include the opening cysteine and the closing phenylalanine or tryptophan. D genes are given only for firm matches. Expanded clones get a size class; other rows say once, few or many, or leave the size out.

j_call,v_call,d_call,clone_size,cdr3_aa,cdr3_nt
TRBJ2-7,TRBV6-6,-,many,CASSEIHEQYF,TGTGCCAGCAGTGAAATCCACGAGCAGTACTTC
TRBJ1-5,TRBV2,-,many,CASSWTANQPQHF,TGTGCCAGCAGTTGGACAGCAAATCAGCCCCAGCATTTT
TRBJ2-7,TRBV16,-,few,CASSRSPNYEQYF,TGTGCCAGCAGTCGGAGTCCCAACTACGAGCAGTACTTC
TRBJ1-4,TRBV7-2,-,once,CASSLVGYATNEKLFF,TGTGCCAGCAGCTTAGTAGGCTACGCAACTAATGAAAAACTGTTTTTT
TRBJ1-1,TRBV29-1,-,many,CSAADSRTAEAFF,TGCAGCGCCGCGGACAGTCGAACGGCTGAAGCTTTCTTT
TRBJ2-5,TRBV20-1,TRBD2,-,CSARDRLAGQETQYF,TGCAGTGCTAGAGATCGACTAGCGGGACAAGAGACCCAGTACTTC
TRBJ1-1,TRBV15,-,-,CDTTVNTEAFF,TGTGACACAACTGTGAACACTGAAGCTTTCTTT
TRBJ1-5,TRBV20-1,-,few,CSASAASEGNQPQHF,TGCAGTGCTAGCGCAGCCTCGGAGGGGAATCAGCCCCAGCATTTT
TRBJ2-3,TRBV12-3/TRBV12-4,-,once,CASSIVSTWDTQYF,TGTGCCAGCAGTATCGTGTCCACGTGGGATACGCAGTATTTT
TRBJ1-6,TRBV20-1,TRBD1,-,CSATRTGAEGNSPLHF,TGCAGTGCTACCCGGACAGGGGCTGAGGGGAATTCACCCCTCCACTTT
TRBJ1-5,TRBV6-6,-,-,CASSNSEGQPQHF,TGTGCCAGCAGTAACTCAGAGGGTCAGCCCCAGCATTTT
TRBJ1-1,TRBV4-3,-,-,CASSQGGDEAFF,TGCGCCAGCAGCCAAGGAGGCGATGAAGCTTTCTTT
TRBJ1-5,TRBV6-1,-,-,CASSHLQGGETQHF,TGTGCCAGCAGCCACCTCCAGGGAGGTGAGACCCAGCATTTT
TRBJ1-1,TRBV10-3,-,many,CAISELARENTEAFF,TGTGCCATCAGTGAGTTGGCCAGGGAGAACACTGAAGCTTTCTTT
TRBJ2-5,TRBV19,TRBD2,many,CASSPGLAGAQETQYF,TGTGCCAGTAGCCCTGGACTAGCGGGAGCTCAAGAGACCCAGTACTTC
TRBJ1-3,TRBV29-1,-,-,CSVEGRGKSGNTIYF,TGCAGCGTTGAGGGCAGGGGAAAGTCTGGAAACACCATATATTTT
TRBJ1-2,TRBV10-3,-,-,CAIGGDVSGYTF,TGTGCCATCGGCGGTGATGTTTCTGGCTACACCTTC
TRBJ2-5,TRBV29-1,TRBD2,-,CSAGGGNKPQYF,TGCAGCGCGGGGGGGGGGAATAAGCCCCAGTACTTC
TRBJ2-7,TRBV11-3,TRBD1,few,CASSRGQGTYEQYF,TGTGCCAGCAGCCGAGGACAGGGGACCTACGAGCAGTACTTC
TRBJ1-2,TRBV2,-,many,CASSVGVKGYTF,TGTGCCAGCAGTGTAGGGGTGAAAGGCTACACCTTC
TRBJ1-6,TRBV7-3,TRBD1,-,CASSLIGTGDSPLHF,TGTGCCAGCAGCTTAATTGGGACAGGGGATTCACCCCTCCACTTT
TRBJ1-2,TRBV25-1,TRBD1,few,CASSEVDRAYGYTF,TGTGCCAGCAGTGAAGTGGACAGGGCCTATGGCTACACCTTC
TRBJ2-5,TRBV7-8,-,-,CASSTRQLIETQYF,TGTGCCAGCAGCACCCGACAGTTGATAGAGACCCAGTACTTC
TRBJ2-5,TRBV9,TRBD2,medium-sized,CASSHGAGDVKTQYF,TGTGCCAGCAGCCATGGAGCGGGAGATGTAAAGACCCAGTACTTC
TRBJ1-1,TRBV9,-,few,CASSQVGQSNTEAFF,TGTGCCAGCAGCCAAGTCGGGCAGTCGAACACTGAAGCTTTCTTT
TRBJ1-6,TRBV20-1,TRBD1,few,CSAIPTGGNSPLHF,TGCAGTGCTATACCGACAGGGGGTAATTCACCCCTCCACTTT
TRBJ1-4,TRBV19,TRBD1,few,CASRQGAAGEKLFF,TGTGCCAGTAGACAGGGGGCGGCGGGTGAAAAACTGTTTTTT
TRBJ2-5,TRBV7-2,-,few,CASRRTERDETQYF,TGTGCCAGCAGACGGACAGAGAGGGATGAGACCCAGTACTTC
TRBJ1-4,TRBV5-4,-,few,CASSLDSLNEKLFF,TGTGCCAGCAGCTTGGACAGCCTTAATGAAAAACTGTTTTTT
TRBJ1-5,TRBV19,-,-,CASSIGMDQPQHF,TGTGCCAGTAGTATAGGAATGGATCAGCCCCAGCATTTT
TRBJ1-6,TRBV7-3,-,-,CASSPEGGDSPLHF,TGTGCCAGCAGCCCAGAAGGGGGAGACTCACCCCTCCACTTT
TRBJ2-5,TRBV12-3/TRBV12-4,TRBD2,-,CASSYLAGATNQETQYF,TGTGCCAGCAGTTACCTAGCGGGAGCTACCAACCAAGAGACCCAGTACTTC
TRBJ1-1,TRBV29-1,-,many,CSVERDTEAFF,TGCAGCGTTGAACGGGACACTGAAGCTTTCTTT
TRBJ2-7,TRBV5-1,TRBD2,few,CASSPAGGYEQYF,TGCGCCAGCAGCCCAGCGGGAGGGTACGAGCAGTACTTC
TRBJ2-7,TRBV2,-,-,CASSVGRPSSYEQYF,TGTGCCAGCAGTGTGGGAAGGCCGAGCTCCTACGAGCAGTACTTC
TRBJ1-1,TRBV7-3,-,-,CATRWQLNTEASF,TGCGCCACCAGGTGGCAGCTGAACACTGAAGCTTCCTTT
TRBJ2-7,TRBV29-1,TRBD2,many,CSVRLAGDYEQYF,TGCAGCGTTCGACTAGCGGGAGACTACGAGCAGTACTTC
TRBJ1-2,TRBV12-3/TRBV12-4,-,few,CASSLARFRGQRYGYTF,TGTGCCAGCAGTTTAGCGAGGTTCCGGGGGCAGCGCTATGGCTACACCTTC
TRBJ2-7,TRBV6-5,-,few,CASSLLVYEQYF,TGTGCCAGCAGCTTACTAGTCTACGAGCAGTACTTC
TRBJ2-6,TRBV19,-,-,CASSITISSGANVLTF,TGTGCCAGTAGTATCACGATTAGCTCTGGGGCCAACGTCCTGACTTTC
TRBJ2-5,TRBV5-5,TRBD2,few,CASLYSGGQETQYF,TGTGCCAGCCTGTATAGCGGGGGGCAAGAGACCCAGTACTTC
TRBJ1-5,TRBV7-9,-,-,CASSHGGNSNQPQHF,TGTGCCAGCAGCCATGGGGGGAATAGCAATCAGCCCCAGCATTTT
TRBJ2-7,TRBV7-4,-,-,CASSFTVRLISSYEQYF,TGTGCCAGCAGCTTCACGGTGAGACTCATTAGCTCCTACGAGCAGTACTTC
TRBJ2-7,TRBV19,-,few,CATSLDRTNYEQYF,TGTGCCACCTCGTTGGACAGAACTAACTACGAGCAGTACTTC
TRBJ2-5,TRBV7-3,-,-,CASSLTKSSQGTQYF,TGTGCCAGCAGCTTAACGAAAAGCAGCCAAGGGACCCAGTACTTC